This T cell receptor beta chain was sequenced during a study of blood T cell repertoires in COVID-19. On the study more broadly: PBMCs, B-cell-depleted T cells, or T cells provided the cDNA or gDNA that made up the material.

In the source study's methods: Amplification of reference gene primers provided the estimated nucleated cell counts. The data were produced by immunoSEQ multiplex PCR, yet TCRdb's version contains in-frame clones alone and is incomplete. Clone size and the V and J calls come from that table; the DNA yielded D and trimming. This sample has about half a million clones, with 80% to 90% found just once. V lost 4 bases, J lost 3 bases, and 11 bases stayed unmatched. The germline gives CDR1 MNHEY, CDR2 SMNVEV (reference sequence). The CDR3 sequence is 16 residues long. Two negative PCRs, clearance, or symptom resolution characterized the recovered Cohort 3 donors.

The TCR was taken from a woman aged 60-70 years who had recovered from COVID-19. The chain recombines TRBV27 with TRBJ1-1, with 7 positions matching TRBD1. The source material was PBMCs or T cells enriched from blood (not recorded which). As DNA, the CDR3 is TGTGCCAGCAGTTCGCTAGTCGGGACAGAAGACACTGAAGCTTTCTTT. Amino acids: CASSSLVGTEDTEAFF.